Listed here are 16 T cell receptor beta chains from one sample, sequenced in a study of T-cell reconstitution after alpha-beta-depleted transplantation in children (dated by TCRdb to about 2016). Libraries came from PCR. Sequencing relied on an Illumina HiSeq 2500. TCR library preparation used molecular barcoding, with unique molecular identifiers applied to normalize quantification of the TCRbeta repertoire. TCRdb trimmed the raw reads at Q25, called clones with MiXCR and kept productive beta chains. Identical CDR3 protein sequences are pooled into one entry, listed with their most common genes and DNA. The sample records a few hundred thousand distinct CDR3 sequences, roughly 13% of which are singletons. The ten biggest clones cover approximately 2% of the sample. Taken with the paper, the label for treatment or condition translates to: allogeneic hematopoietic cell transplantation with graft depleted of TCRalphabeta T cells and CD19 B cells.

The material was PBMCs, mostly from graft donor cells, obtained 360 days after TCRalphabeta/CD19-depleted stem cell transplant. These receptors all stem from a male patient younger than 18 who had a stem cell transplant for acute myeloid leukemia, so the T cells may come from the graft donor.

The rearrangement uses TRBV23-1 and TRBJ2-1, with TRBD2 matching over 11 bases. TRBV23-1 is an ORF for which the function is uncertain. This CDR3 has 19 residues. Germline trimming cut 3 bases from V and 5 bases from J; bases unmatched to any gene: 15. The CDR3 sequence: CASSHPSHPSGRNHNEQFF. CDR3 bases: TGCGCCAGCAGTCACCCGAGCCATCCTAGCGGGAGGAACCACAATGAGCAGTTCTTC.

This clonotype was detected a few times. The rearrangement joins TRBV12-3 or TRBV12-4 to TRBJ2-3; D gene uncertain. The length of the CDR3 is 11 residues. With 8 bases removed from V and 6 bases from J, the gap between germline ends came to 9 bases. The CDR3 loop reads CASGWPDTQYF. Written as DNA, the CDR3 is TGTGCCAGCGGGTGGCCGGATACGCAGTATTTT.

This clonotype was seen only a few times. This chain joins TRBV7-9 and TRBJ2-5; unclear D gene. Trimming pared 2 bases from V and 3 bases from J, leaving 13 bases between. The CDR3 consists of 15 residues. The V gene's germline CDR1 is SEHNR and CDR2 FQNEAQ (reference sequence). The CDR3 region is CASSLRLPLEETQYF. For the CDR3, the DNA is TGTGCCAGCAGCTTACGTCTCCCCCTAGAAGAGACCCAGTACTTC.

The rearrangement joins TRBV7-9 to TRBJ2-5, with D perhaps matching TRBD1 or TRBD2 (5 bases each). The germline CDR1 and CDR2 sequences are SEHNR and FQNEAQ (reference sequence). V lost 3 bases to trimming and J lost 4 bases, with 15 bases between them. This CDR3 contains 15 residues. Written as DNA, the CDR3 is TGTGCCAGCAGCTTGGGGCAGGGAGTGAGAGAGACCCAGTACTTC. Translated: CASSLGQGVRETQYF.

The sample holds many counts of this clonotype. V and J are TRBV24-1 and TRBJ2-1; D ambiguous. The V gene's germline CDR1 is KGHDR and CDR2 SFDVKD. The CDR3 has 13 amino acids. V was cut by 5 bases and J by 8 bases, with 12 bases left in between. The CDR3 DNA reads TGTGCCACCAGTGCCGGCCCTAGGGATGAGCAGTTCTTC. The encoded protein is CATSAGPRDEQFF.

The chain employs TRBV5-1 and TRBJ2-1; 7 bases are a match to TRBD1. Germline CDR1 is SGHRS and CDR2 is YFSETQ. CDR3 size: 13 residues. Unmatched junction bases numbered 6, after V lost 4 bases and J lost 8 bases. CDR3 region: CASSREGAYEQFF. CDR3 coding DNA: TGCGCCAGCAGCCGAGAGGGGGCTTATGAGCAGTTCTTC.

The rearrangement joins TRBV7-3 to TRBJ2-1; D remains unclear. This CDR3 comprises 16 residues. V lost 1 base, J lost 4 bases, and 14 bases lay in between. Germline CDR1 SGHTA, CDR2 FQGTGA. As DNA, the CDR3 is TGTGCCAGCAGCTTAATCTCTGGCCCCCCTTACAATGAGCAGTTCTTC. The encoded protein is CASSLISGPPYNEQFF.

In this sample, this clonotype turned up a few times. This chain's CDR3 is CASSPARNTGELFF. CDR3 sequence (DNA): TGTGCCAGCTCACCAGCCAGGAACACCGGGGAGCTGTTTTTT. J is TRBJ2-2 and V is TRBV18; D uncertain. The CDR3 is made up of 14 amino acids. Trimming took 2 bases from V and 1 from J, leaving 5 bases between them. Germline-derived CDR1 and CDR2 are KGHSH and LQKENI.

This clonotype was counted many times. V and J are TRBV29-1 and TRBJ2-5, with 10 bases matching TRBD2. J lost 5 bases, V lost 3 bases, and 6 bases had no gene match. Germline V gene data show CDR1 as SQVTM and CDR2 as ANQGSEA. The CDR3 covers 14 residues. The CDR3 nucleotides are TGCAGCGTTGATAGTCTGACTAGCGGGGAGACCCAGTACTTC. This gives the protein CSVDSLTSGETQYF.

The chain links TRBV20-1 to TRBJ2-7; D is unresolved. Trimming removed 3 bases from V and 2 bases from J, with 5 bases in between. The CDR3 covers 11 residues. Germline values: CDR1 DFQATT, CDR2 SNEGSKA (reference sequence). CDR3 residues: CSARRTYEQYF. The CDR3 DNA sequence: TGCAGTGCTAGGCGAACCTACGAGCAGTACTTC.

This clonotype was detected ten times or more. The chain links TRBV29-1 to TRBJ1-5, with 7 positions matching TRBD1. CDR1 and CDR2 from the germline V gene are SQVTM and ANQGSEA. The CDR3 covers 13 residues. The ends lost 6 bases at V and 4 bases at J; junction bases unmatched: 6. Here the CDR3 reads CSVGDSPNQPQHF. The CDR3 DNA reads as TGCAGCGTAGGGGACAGTCCAAATCAGCCCCAGCATTTT. The full variable domain, in which reference TRBV29-1 and TRBJ1-5 provide the parts outside the CDR3, is SAVISQKPSRDICQRGTSLTIQCQVDSQVTMMFWYRQQPGQSLTLIATANQGSEATYESGFVIDKFPISRPNLTFSTLTVSNMSPEDSSIYLCSVGDSPNQPQHFGDGTRLSIL.

The rearrangement joins TRBV20-1 to TRBJ2-4; 9 bases align to TRBD2. Germline assignment: CDR1 DFQATT and CDR2 SNEGSKA (reference sequence). CDR3 length equals 15 residues. V dropped 0 bases and J dropped 6; count of bases not matched to a gene: 6. The CDR3: CSARDLSGRGNIQYF. The DNA of the CDR3 is TGCAGTGCTAGAGATCTTAGCGGGAGAGGAAACATTCAGTACTTC.

J is TRBJ2-1 and V is TRBV4-3; 15 bases fit TRBD2. The CDR3 is 18 amino acids. Germline CDR1 reads LGHNA; CDR2 reads YSLEER. Germline trimming cut 3 bases from V and 4 bases from J; bases unmatched to any gene: 7. CDR3 sequence (DNA): TGCGCCAGCAGCCAGATACTGGGACTAGCGGGAGGTTACAATGAGCAGTTCTTC. Protein sequence: CASSQILGLAGGYNEQFF.

This clonotype showed up just a few times. The chain joins TRBV25-1 to TRBJ1-2; no firm D call. This CDR3 is built from 15 residues. CDR1 and CDR2 (germline): MGHDK, SYGVNS. V lost 7 bases and J 4 bases, leaving 19 bases between the germline ends. The CDR3 here is CASIGGLEGLYGYTF. The CDR3 DNA follows: TGTGCCAGCATCGGCGGGTTGGAGGGCCTCTATGGCTACACCTTC.

This clonotype was detected ten times or more. The V and J genes are TRBV7-9 and TRBJ2-7; D call uncertain. The V gene's germline CDR1 is SEHNR and CDR2 FQNEAQ (reference sequence). The CDR3 has 14 amino acids. V was cut by 5 bases and J by 2 bases, with 13 bases left in between. CDR3 in amino acids: CASSHRRKAYEQYF. Here the CDR3 DNA reads TGTGCCAGCAGCCACAGAAGGAAAGCCTACGAGCAGTACTTC.

DNA for the CDR3: TGCAGCGTTGGCCCATTTGGGGGGGTCGGCACCGGGGAGCTGTTTTTT. Amino acid sequence: CSVGPFGGVGTGELFF. This chain uses TRBV29-1 with TRBJ2-2; 7 bases are shared with TRBD2. Trimming at V came to 4 bases and at J to 4 bases, leaving 12 bases not matched to a gene. Germline V gene data show CDR1 as SQVTM and CDR2 as ANQGSEA. This CDR3 comprises 16 residues.